These 26 T cell receptor beta chains came from one sample sequenced in a study of blood T cell repertoires in COVID-19. Profiled with immunoSEQ multiplex PCR; TCRdb holds only in-frame clones, not every one. The sample shows nearly 50,000 clones, 86% of them seen only once. The sequencing input was peripheral blood. These receptors all come from a man aged 35-49 years with active COVID-19.

This clone has a single count. The chain joins TRBV19 to TRBJ2-1, with a weak D call TRBD1 (5 bases). This CDR3 contains 15 residues. Germline V gene lookup returns CDR1 LNHDA and CDR2 SQIVND (reference sequence). Trimming shortened V by 4 bases and J by 2 bases, and 12 bases separated the two germline ends. CDR3 nucleotide sequence: TGTGCCAGTAGTAGCCAGGGAAAGGCCTACAATGAGCAGTTCTTC. Translated: CASSSQGKAYNEQFF.

This sequence joins TRBV5-4 and TRBJ1-2, with TRBD1 identical over 8 bases. The length of the CDR3 is 16 residues. With 4 bases clipped from V and 1 base from J, the junction kept 9 bases outside the gene matches. Looked up from germline, CDR1 is SGHNT and CDR2 is YYREEE (reference sequence). CDR3 loop: CASSPGGVSGNYGYTF. The CDR3 DNA follows: TGTGCCAGCAGCCCAGGGGGCGTATCTGGTAACTATGGCTACACCTTC.

The V and J genes are TRBV30 and TRBJ1-3, with D possibly being TRBD1 (5 bases). Germline V gene sequence: CDR1 GTSNPN, CDR2 SVGIG (reference sequence). CDR3 length equals 15 residues. V was pared by 0 bases and J by 2 bases, with 11 bases between. CDR3 region: CAWSVGHSTGNTIYF. The CDR3 DNA sequence: TGTGCCTGGAGTGTAGGACACTCCACTGGAAACACCATATATTTT.

The chain employs TRBV9 and TRBJ2-1; TRBD1 is a possible D gene (6 bases). The V end lost 3 bases, the J end lost 3 bases, and 10 bases lay between the germline ends. The CDR3 has 14 residues. Germline V gene lookup returns CDR1 SGDLS and CDR2 YYNGEE. CDR3 residues: CASSEGGYYNEQFF. DNA of the CDR3: TGTGCCAGCAGCGAAGGGGGTTACTACAATGAGCAGTTCTTC. Combining the CDR3 with reference TRBV9 and TRBJ2-1 gives the whole variable domain DSGVTQTPKHLITATGQRVTLRCSPRSGDLSVYWYQQSLDQGLQFLIQYYNGEERAKGNILERFSAQQFPDLHSELNLSSLELGDSALYFCASSEGGYYNEQFFGPGTRLTVL.

There are a few counts of this clone. The J gene is TRBJ1-4, the V gene TRBV28; the match to TRBD1 covers 7 bases. The CDR3 length is 15 residues. Looked up from germline, CDR1 is MDHEN and CDR2 is SYDVKM. With V trimmed by 4 bases and J by 3 bases, 5 bases remained unmatched. The CDR3, as DNA: TGTGCCAGCAGTTCCTCGACAGGGTCTAATGAAAAACTGTTTTTT. It translates to CASSSSTGSNEKLFF.

The table lists this clone with a count of one. This sequence joins TRBV5-1 and TRBJ1-5, with TRBD1 as a possible D gene (6 bases). This CDR3 is built from 14 residues. The V end was cut by 5 bases, the J end by 4 bases, with 13 bases between. Germline V gene lookup returns CDR1 SGHRS and CDR2 YFSETQ. The CDR3 nucleotides are TGCGCCAGCAGTCCAGGGGACCTAAATCAGCCCCAGCATTTT. This sequence encodes CASSPGDLNQPQHF.

The rearrangement links TRBV3-1 (or the pseudogene TRBV3-2) to TRBJ1-5; D may be TRBD1 (6 bases). This CDR3 spans 15 amino acids. Germline V gene lookup returns CDR1 LGHDT and CDR2 YNNKEL (reference sequence). The V and J ends lost 1 base and 9 bases respectively, with 16 bases between them. DNA of the CDR3: TGTGCCAGCAGCCAAGGGACAGTTAGGGGTTGGCCCCAGCATTTT. It codes for CASSQGTVRGWPQHF.

This clone was picked up a small number of times. This chain connects TRBV28 to TRBJ1-2; D is unresolved. This CDR3 spans 14 amino acids. V lost 6 bases to trimming and J lost 3 bases, with 14 bases between them. The germline CDR1 and CDR2 sequences are MDHEN and SYDVKM. The CDR3 DNA reads as TGTGCCAGCAGCCCTCCCGGGGTTGACTATGGCTACACCTTC. The encoded protein is CASSPPGVDYGYTF.

J is TRBJ1-1 and V is TRBV5-1, with TRBD1 matching over 8 bases. V trimming: 4 bases; J trimming: 0 bases; junction bases outside the gene matches: 5. Germline loops: CDR1 SGHRS, CDR2 YFSETQ. The CDR3 sequence is 15 residues long. The CDR3 nucleotides are TGCGCCAGCAGCCTAGGACAGGGCATGAACACTGAAGCTTTCTTT. It specifies CASSLGQGMNTEAFF.

The chain is built from TRBV18 and TRBJ2-4; weak D call: TRBD1 (5 bases). CDR3 length equals 16 residues. Trimming stripped 2 bases from V and 0 bases from J, with 11 bases between. Germline V CDR1 and CDR2: KGHSH, LQKENI. Written as DNA, the CDR3 is TGTGCCAGCTCACCAGCCAGGGTAGGAGCCAAAAACATTCAGTACTTC. This gives the protein CASSPARVGAKNIQYF.

V is TRBV7-3 and J is TRBJ2-3, with 9 bases identical to TRBD1. The CDR3 runs to 17 residues. Unmatched junction bases numbered 11, after V lost 5 bases and J lost 2 bases. CDR1 is SGHTA and CDR2 is FQGTGA in the germline V gene. This chain's CDR3 is CASSPALGTGNTDTQYF. The CDR3 bases are TGTGCCAGCAGCCCCGCCCTGGGGACAGGGAACACAGATACGCAGTATTTT.

The chain carries TRBV4-2 and TRBJ2-5; the D is unclear. This CDR3 comprises 12 residues. Trimming pared 0 bases from V and 8 bases from J, leaving 7 bases between. CDR1 is LGHNA and CDR2 is YNFKEQ in the germline V gene. CDR3 in amino acids: CASSQDETTQYF. DNA for the CDR3: TGTGCCAGCAGCCAAGATGAAACAACCCAGTACTTC.

V and J are TRBV7-2 and TRBJ2-1; TRBD2 aligns across 9 bases. Germline V gene sequence: CDR1 SGHTA, CDR2 FQGNSA. This CDR3 has 16 residues. The ends lost 4 bases at V and 3 bases at J; junction bases unmatched: 7. CDR3 residues: CASSSRPSGNYNEQFF. In DNA, the CDR3 is TGTGCCAGCAGCTCAAGGCCTAGCGGGAACTACAATGAGCAGTTCTTC.

The chain recombines TRBV9 with TRBJ2-3, with unresolved D. Germline values: CDR1 SGDLS, CDR2 YYNGEE. The V and J ends lost 1 base and 2 bases respectively, with 14 bases between them. The CDR3 covers 16 residues. For the CDR3, the DNA is TGTGCCAGCAGCGTAAGCACGCATACCAACACAGATACGCAGTATTTT. Amino acids: CASSVSTHTNTDTQYF. Combining the CDR3 with reference TRBV9 and TRBJ2-3 gives the whole variable domain DSGVTQTPKHLITATGQRVTLRCSPRSGDLSVYWYQQSLDQGLQFLIQYYNGEERAKGNILERFSAQQFPDLHSELNLSSLELGDSALYFCASSVSTHTNTDTQYFGPGTRLTVL.

The chain combines TRBV7-8 with TRBJ1-2; D ambiguous. The CDR3 has 12 amino acids. CDR1 and CDR2 (germline): SGHVS, FQNEAQ. The V end lost 5 bases, the J end lost 5 bases, and 9 bases lay between the germline ends. The CDR3 DNA reads as TGTGCCAGCAGCGTACGGGATTATGGCTACACCTTC. This translates into CASSVRDYGYTF.

J is TRBJ2-3 and V is TRBV29-1; the match to TRBD1 covers 9 bases. The CDR3 covers 15 residues. Trimming cost V 7 bases and J 3 bases; bases outside gene matches: 11. Per the germline V gene, CDR1 is SQVTM and CDR2 is ANQGSEA. CDR3 in DNA: TGCAGCGGAGGTCTCGGGACAGGGTCGACAGATACGCAGTATTTT. As protein: CSGGLGTGSTDTQYF.

The genes are TRBV5-1 and TRBJ2-1, with 8 bases fitting TRBD2. V shed 4 bases, J shed 9 bases, and the junction held 12 bases outside the gene matches. The CDR3 has 15 residues. CDR1 and CDR2 from the germline V gene are SGHRS and YFSETQ. CDR3 bases: TGCGCCAGCAGCCCCCAGGGACTAGTCGGCGGTGAGCAGTTCTTC. This sequence encodes CASSPQGLVGGEQFF.

This clone was seen just once. The CDR3 is CASSELAPNYNEQFF. CDR3 in DNA: TGCGCCAGCAGCGAACTAGCGCCCAACTACAATGAGCAGTTCTTC. V is TRBV4-1 and J is TRBJ2-1; 7 bases are shared with TRBD2. The germline CDR1 and CDR2 sequences are MGHRA and YSYEKL. Trimming took 5 bases from V and 3 from J; bases not matched to a gene: 7. CDR3 length: 15 residues.

This chain joins TRBV7-9 and TRBJ2-5; D possibly corresponds to TRBD1 (5 bases). The V gene's germline CDR1 is SEHNR and CDR2 FQNEAQ (reference sequence). The CDR3 is 12 residues long. V dropped 1 base and J dropped 5 bases, with 5 bases sitting between them. The CDR3 spells CASSLGQETQYF. The CDR3 nucleotides are TGTGCCAGCAGCTTAGGACAGGAGACCCAGTACTTC.

The chain links TRBV7-9 to TRBJ2-1, with D hard to call. The V gene's germline CDR1 is SEHNR and CDR2 FQNEAQ (reference sequence). The CDR3 loop spans 16 amino acids. Between the trimmed V and J ends, which lost 1 base and 6 bases, there was a span of 16 bases. CDR3 amino acids: CASSLVAVEIRNEQFF. DNA for the CDR3: TGTGCCAGCAGCTTAGTAGCAGTGGAGATACGCAATGAGCAGTTCTTC.

The V call is TRBV7-3, the J call TRBJ2-6, with D possibly matching TRBD2 (6 bases). Per the germline V gene, CDR1 is SGHTA and CDR2 is FQGTGA. There are 17 residues in the CDR3. V was trimmed by 7 bases and J by 0 bases, leaving 16 bases between them. CDR3 protein: CASTPWGGPSGANVLTF. The CDR3 nucleotides read TGTGCCAGCACCCCATGGGGAGGCCCCTCTGGGGCCAACGTCCTGACTTTC.

This clone was counted only a few times. Other DNA variants within this sample encode the same CDR3. This chain joins TRBV5-1 and TRBJ2-1; D perhaps matches TRBD2 (7 bases). V dropped 0 bases and J dropped 8 bases, with 12 bases sitting between them. CDR1 and CDR2 (germline): SGHRS, YFSETQ. This CDR3 contains 14 residues. This CDR3 reads CASSLGGGGDEQFF. CDR3 coding DNA: TGCGCCAGCAGCTTGGGAGGCGGGGGCGATGAGCAGTTCTTC.

J is TRBJ1-2 and V is TRBV6-5, with a possible D match to TRBD1 (6 bases). Trimming took 6 bases from V and 8 from J, leaving 19 bases between them. Germline CDR1 is MNHEY and CDR2 is SVGAGI. The CDR3 contains 14 residues. The CDR3 nucleotides are TGTGCCAGCAGCCCCCCCATGGGCAGGGGCGGCTACACCTTC. Amino acid sequence: CASSPPMGRGGYTF.

V usage is TRBV29-1 and J usage is TRBJ2-3; D might be TRBD2 (5 bases). Germline V gene lookup returns CDR1 SQVTM and CDR2 ANQGSEA. Trimming stripped 5 bases from V and 0 bases from J, with 15 bases between. The CDR3 has 15 amino acids. The chain's CDR3 is CSVWETAVSTDTQYF. The DNA of the CDR3 is TGCAGCGTTTGGGAAACAGCGGTTAGCACAGATACGCAGTATTTT.

This clone was found once. V and J are TRBV7-3 and TRBJ1-2; the match to TRBD1 covers 9 bases. After removal of 4 bases from V and 6 bases from J, the junction contained 6 bases not matched to a gene. The CDR3 spans 14 residues. CDR1 SGHTA and CDR2 FQGTGA come from the germline V gene. CDR3 residues: CASSSGQGGDGYTF. For the CDR3, the DNA is TGTGCCAGCAGCTCGGGACAGGGCGGGGATGGCTACACCTTC.

This clone has just a few counts. V usage is TRBV5-1 and J usage is TRBJ2-1; 11 positions match TRBD2. This CDR3 contains 15 residues. Germline V gives CDR1 SGHRS, CDR2 YFSETQ. The V gene end was trimmed by 4 bases and the J gene end by 6 bases; junction bases not matched to a gene: 6. CDR3 amino acids: CASSTSGSPGNEQFF. Written as DNA, the CDR3 is TGCGCCAGCAGCACTAGCGGGAGTCCGGGCAATGAGCAGTTCTTC.